This is a list of T cell receptor beta chains from one sample in a study of CXCR3-negative and CXCR3-positive naive CD8 T cells. TCRdb reprocessed the 5' RACE reads and keeps a single row for each CDR3 protein, giving no DNA. The specimen's table records about 56,000 distinct CDR3 sequences. Specimen: memory CD8+ T cells from blood. All receptors come from a human donor in good health. Some clones in this sample may be carry-over from other donors' samples. CDR3s include the opening cysteine and the closing phenylalanine or tryptophan. Clone size is stated in some rows and not others, as once, few, many or a class when expanded.

>TRBJ2-2|TRBV23-1|NA
CASSRRGYKGHGELFF
>TRBJ2-5|TRBV18|NA
CASSSGGHDQYF
>TRBJ2-1|TRBV20-1|NA
CSAHGGSDYNEQFF
>TRBJ2-7|TRBV28|NA
CASSYPSGLAAYEQYF
>TRBJ1-5|TRBV7-8|NA
CASSVTDRGVNQPQHF
>TRBJ2-7|TRBV28|NA
CASSPSSGSYYEQYF
>TRBJ2-1|TRBV28|NA
CASSLRDMVYNEQFF
>TRBJ2-3|TRBV7-2|NA
CASIETSGAADTQYF
>TRBJ2-1|TRBV19|NA
CASSSAGSREQFF
>TRBJ1-1|TRBV1|NA
CTKVGSDWGKATEAFF
>TRBJ2-7|TRBV13|NA
CASSLGGYYEQYF
>TRBJ2-1|TRBV20-1|NA
CSAPPLAGGSYNEQFF
>TRBJ2-5|TRBV7-9|NA
CASSLALAGRLLDQYF
>TRBJ2-1|TRBV29-1|NA
CSVERRGANNEQFF
>TRBJ2-1|TRBV10-1|NA
CAKTSGRDNEQFF
>TRBJ2-3|TRBV29-1|NA
CSVEDTNTDTQYF
>TRBJ1-1|TRBV7-9|medium-sized
CASSASGGGNTEAFF
>TRBJ1-6|TRBV4-3|NA
CASSPGLFVALHF
>TRBJ2-2|TRBV9|NA
CASSVTSAGELFF
>TRBJ2-5|TRBV20-1|NA
CSAPEFQGQETQYF
>TRBJ1-2|TRBV5-1|NA
CASSPGQGYGYTF
>TRBJ2-1|TRBV4-1|NA
CASSRGTSGDGNEQFF
>TRBJ2-7|TRBV7-9|NA
CASSLVNRGGYEQYF
>TRBJ2-1|TRBV28|NA
CASSFTGAAPYNEQFF
>TRBJ2-1|TRBV5-3|NA
CARSLGGIGTYNEQFF
>TRBJ2-7|TRBV10-3|NA
CAISVQRGTSAVSYEQYF
>TRBJ2-1|TRBV20-1|NA
CSARREEGWNEQFF
>TRBJ2-5|TRBV20-1|NA
CSASMGQGQETQYF
>TRBJ2-7|TRBV14|NA
CASSEAHEQYF
>TRBJ2-1|TRBV7-9|NA
CASSFGESSYNEQFF
>TRBJ2-1|TRBV14|NA
CASSQPGQPYNEQFF
>TRBJ2-5|TRBV29-1|NA
CSVDPDRYQETQYF
>TRBJ2-7|TRBV10-3|NA
CAISGRTGDSYEQYF